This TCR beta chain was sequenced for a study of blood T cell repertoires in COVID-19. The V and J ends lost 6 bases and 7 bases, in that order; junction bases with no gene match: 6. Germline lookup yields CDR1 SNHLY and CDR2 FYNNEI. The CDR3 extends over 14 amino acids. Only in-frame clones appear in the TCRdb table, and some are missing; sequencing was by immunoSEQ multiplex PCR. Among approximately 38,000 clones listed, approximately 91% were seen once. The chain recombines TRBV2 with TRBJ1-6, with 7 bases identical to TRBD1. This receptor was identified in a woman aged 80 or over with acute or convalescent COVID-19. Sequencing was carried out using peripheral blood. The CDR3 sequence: CASSLGQFNSPLHF. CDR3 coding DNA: TGTGCCAGCAGCCTGGGACAGTTCAATTCACCCCTCCACTTT.